This T cell receptor (beta chain) was captured in a study of blood T cell repertoires in COVID-19 (dated by TCRdb to 2018 to 2021). Some background on the complete study: The collaborator samples originated in the United States, Italy and Spain and spanned the acute and convalescent phases of COVID-19. The material from the prospective study consisted of cDNA or gDNA derived from T cells, B-cell-depleted T cells, or PBMCs. The dataset comprised deeply sampled blood TCRbeta repertoires from subjects exposed to, actively infected with, or recovered from COVID-19. The repertoires were made available in a free public database intended to serve as a resource for research on the immune response to SARS-CoV-2. Samples were obtained from the ongoing ImmuneRACE study (first 160 participants) and from about 1,300 subjects provided by 6 global collaborators. A de-identified subject ID, COVID-19 status, age in years and sex were almost always included in the sample metadata. HLA class I and class II types, where available, came from metadata supplied by the sample provider rather than from assay-based typing. Overall study results and their limits: Clinical and demographic metadata were provided uncurated, with the amount varying by source and participant.

Enrolling through a virtual design, the prospective study's participants ranged in age from roughly 18 to 90 years and lived across some 23 United States geographic areas. In the prospective study, cohorts were assigned on the basis of participant-reported clinical history obtained from a screening survey and a study questionnaire. ImmuneRACE Cohort 3 recovered participants were defined by two consecutive negative NP/OP PCR tests, healthcare professional clearance, or symptom resolution. Each participant in the prospective study had whole blood, serum and a nasopharyngeal or oropharyngeal swab collected by mobile phlebotomists. Participants in the prospective study had the option to provide additional blood draws and questionnaires over a roughly 2-month period. Blood samples from the prospective study were shipped frozen or at room temperature prior to DNA extraction. The CDR3 runs 13 amino acids, cysteine and phenylalanine included. Only the CDR3 portion is preserved as DNA: 39 bases, with reading frame beginning at the first base. The junction shows trimming of 6 bases on V and 3 bases on J, plus 12 bases between the germline ends. CDR1 and CDR2 are drawn from the germline V gene: SGHTA, FQGNSA.

TCRbeta CDR3 regions were amplified from genomic DNA by means of the immunoSEQ Assay, a bias-controlled multiplex PCR. In the paper's pipeline: Within the assay, amplification of reference gene primers was used to estimate how many nucleated cells each sample contained. To quantify the absolute abundance of each unique TCRbeta CDR3 rearrangement, sequence reads were collapsed and filtered. For each sample, productive Simpson clonality was calculated as the square root of Simpson's diversity index over productive rearrangements. TCRdb's version of the immuneACCESS table is confined to in-frame rearrangements and falls short of the full clone set. An unresolved V gene accounts for under half of the shortfall where checked; the remainder is of unknown origin. The D gene and trimming were derived from the DNA, and the V and J assignments and clone size from that table. Present in this sample are 200,000 to 250,000 clones, 82% of which were seen just once. Roughly 3.5% of the sample is taken by the ten largest.

In the case of this clone: What antigen it recognizes has not been identified. No much larger clonotype is one base removed from it; base qualities were not supplied.

Sequenced sample: PBMCs or T cells enriched from blood (not recorded which). The chain is assembled from TRBV7-2 and TRBJ2-7, with the D gene uncertain. This TCR came from a woman aged 60-75 years who had recovered from COVID-19. The CDR3 reads as follows: CASSTSALYEQYF. The DNA sequence is TGTGCCAGCAGTACTTCCGCCCTCTACGAGCAGTACTTC.